A single sample is the source of the 21 T cell receptor beta chains below, sequenced in a study of T cells in Graves' hyperthyroidism and ophthalmopathy. Amplified TCR beta CDR3 regions derived from RNA transcripts. Using the HTBI primer set, a first-round RT-PCR was run on the TCR CDR3. Using its own MiXCR run on the multiplex PCR reads, TCRdb lists one record per CDR3 protein. The sample contains about 500,000 distinct CDR3 sequences, 15% to 20% of which appear only once. The sequenced sample consisted of blood. These receptors originate from a woman under 40 with Graves' ophthalmopathy.

The rearrangement joins TRBV29-1 to TRBJ2-7; 9 bases line up with TRBD1. This CDR3 is 16 amino acids long. V trimming: 7 bases; J trimming: 9 bases; junction bases outside the gene matches: 22. Looked up from germline, CDR1 is SQVTM and CDR2 is ANQGSEA. The CDR3: CSASPTWDRAWEGQYF. Written as DNA, the CDR3 is TGCAGCGCCTCTCCGACCTGGGACAGGGCGTGGGAAGGGCAGTACTTC.

Details on this clonotype: A single base separates this from a much larger clone, so it may be a read error. Because it lacks the conserved phenylalanine or tryptophan at the end, this CDR3 is likely a read error. CDR3 protein: CASSLQGRWSQGAKYSNQPQHL. The CDR3 nucleotides read TGTGCCAGCAGTTTACAGGGGAGATGGAGTCAGGGGGCGAAATATAGCAATCAGCCCCAGCATCTT. The chain employs TRBV28 and TRBJ1-5; 8 bases agree with TRBD1. Losses at the gene ends were 2 bases for V and 0 bases for J; bases not matched to a gene: 21. This CDR3 region has 22 residues. Germline loops: CDR1 MDHEN, CDR2 SYDVKM.

This clonotype was observed a handful of times. The DNA for the CDR3 is TGTGCCAGCAGCCGTACAGACTACAACTACGAGCAGTACTTC. Translating gives CASSRTDYNYEQYF. The chain joins TRBV28 to TRBJ2-7; tentatively, D is TRBD2 (5 bases). With 6 bases removed from V and 3 bases from J, the gap between germline ends came to 15 bases. The germline gives CDR1 MDHEN, CDR2 SYDVKM. The CDR3 runs 14 residues.

This clonotype was counted only a few times. The genes are TRBV12-3 or TRBV12-4 and TRBJ2-1; the D call may be TRBD1 or TRBD2 (5 bases each). The CDR3 spans 14 residues. V lost 6 bases to trimming and J lost 7 bases, with 16 bases between them. The CDR3 region is CASRPTARGNEQFF. CDR3 nucleotides: TGTGCCAGCAGACCGACAGCGAGAGGGAATGAGCAGTTCTTC.

With respect to this clonotype: A single base separates this from a much larger clone, so it may be a read error. The genes are TRBV20-1 and TRBJ2-1, with D maybe TRBD1 (6 bases). This CDR3 is built from 11 residues. Germline-derived CDR1 and CDR2 are DFQATT and SNEGSKA (reference sequence). The V end was cut by 7 bases, the J end by 6 bases, with 10 bases between. CDR3 nucleotide sequence: TGCAGTGTTAGGGGGAGCAATGAGCAGTTCTTC. It yields the protein CSVRGSNEQFF.

This clonotype was found many times. CDR3 in amino acids: CASSNRGRVTDTQYF. CDR3 nucleotides: TGTGCCAGCAGTAATCGCGGGAGAGTCACAGATACGCAGTATTTT. This chain uses TRBV28 with TRBJ2-3; 7 nucleotides agree with TRBD2. J was trimmed by 2 bases and V by 5 bases; bases with no gene match: 7. The CDR3 consists of 15 residues. The V gene's germline CDR1 is MDHEN and CDR2 SYDVKM. The variable domain in full, with the rest retrieved from reference TRBV28 and TRBJ2-3, is DVKVTQSSRYLVKRTGEKVFLECVQDMDHENMFWYRQDPGLGLRLIYFSYDVKMKEKGDIPEGYSVSREKKERFSLILESASTNQTSMYLCASSNRGRVTDTQYFGPGTRLTVL.

Written as DNA, the CDR3 is TGTGCCACCAGCAGAGATCCTAGGGGTTGGGCCAACGTCCTGACTTTC. Translated, it gives CATSRDPRGWANVLTF. This sequence joins TRBV15 and TRBJ2-6; D possibly corresponds to TRBD1 (5 bases). From germline, CDR1 is LNHNV and CDR2 YYDKDF (reference sequence). The CDR3 sequence is 16 residues long. The V gene lost 0 bases and the J gene lost 5 bases, with 11 bases spanning the gap.

This clonotype was counted once. The chain has TRBV7-2 and TRBJ2-7; the D gene is possibly TRBD1 (5 bases). Looked up from germline, CDR1 is SGHTA and CDR2 is FQGNSA. Deletions cut 5 bases from V and 6 bases from J, with 14 bases between. This CDR3 is 13 amino acids long. The chain's CDR3 is CASSPAGRGEQYF. The DNA of the CDR3 is TGTGCCAGCAGCCCGGCCGGTAGGGGCGAGCAGTACTTC. The complete variable domain, with remaining parts taken from reference TRBV7-2 and TRBJ2-7, reads GAGVSQSPSNKVTEKGKDVELRCDPISGHTALYWYRQSLGQGLEFLIYFQGNSAPDKSGLPSDRFSAERTGGSVSTLTIQRTQQEDSAVYLCASSPAGRGEQYFGPGTRLTVT.

This clonotype was seen at least ten times. The CDR3 reads CATSDGPGGAALYGYTF. CDR3 in DNA: TGTGCCACCAGTGATGGACCAGGGGGCGCGGCCCTATATGGCTACACCTTC. The J gene is TRBJ1-2, the V gene TRBV24-1, with 8 positions matching TRBD1. The CDR3 contains 17 residues. Germline CDR1 KGHDR, CDR2 SFDVKD. The J segment lost 5 bases and the V segment lost 3 bases, leaving 13 bases of the junction unmatched.

The chain combines TRBV5-1 with TRBJ2-5, with 7 positions matching TRBD1. CDR3 length equals 15 residues. In germline, CDR1 is SGHRS, CDR2 YFSETQ. The V gene end was trimmed by 0 bases and the J gene end by 1 base; junction bases not matched to a gene: 3. Written as DNA, the CDR3 is TGCGCCAGCAGCTTGGAGGGACAGATCCAAGAGACCCAGTACTTC. Translating it yields CASSLEGQIQETQYF.

In this sample, this clonotype turned up a few times. This chain uses TRBV6-5 with TRBJ1-2; D possibly corresponds to TRBD1 (6 bases). CDR3 size: 13 residues. Germline V gene data show CDR1 as MNHEY and CDR2 as SVGAGI. Trimming left V 8 bases short and J 6 bases short, with 16 bases between. The CDR3 spells CASGHDRKDGYTF. The CDR3 coding sequence is TGTGCCAGCGGCCACGACAGGAAAGATGGCTACACCTTC.

In this sample, this clonotype turned up a few times. This clone may be a read error of a much larger clone one base away. This sequence joins TRBV5-1 and TRBJ1-1; D gene unclear. CDR3 length: 13 residues. The germline gives CDR1 SGHRS, CDR2 YFSETQ. The CDR3 protein is CANSLEVNTEAFF. The CDR3 coding sequence is TGCGCCAACAGCTTGGAGGTGAACACTGAAGCTTTCTTT. Complete variable domain (other parts from reference TRBV5-1 and TRBJ1-1): KAGVTQTPRYLIKTRGQQVTLSCSPISGHRSVSWYQQTPGQGLQFLFEYFSETQRNKGNFPGRFSGRQFSNSRSEMNVSTLELGDSALYLCANSLEVNTEAFFGQGTRLTVV.

This clonotype has at least ten counts. CDR3 bases: TGCAGTGCCGGGACGGACAACACTGAAGCTTTCTTT. This encodes CSAGTDNTEAFF. This chain joins TRBV20-1 and TRBJ1-1; tentatively, D is TRBD1 (5 bases). The CDR3 contains 12 residues. Germline V gene lookup returns CDR1 DFQATT and CDR2 SNEGSKA (reference sequence). V was trimmed by 6 bases and J by 2 bases, leaving 10 bases between them.

The gene calls are TRBV28 and TRBJ1-5, with unresolved D. V lost 7 bases and J 3 bases, leaving 7 bases between the germline ends. The CDR3 runs 12 residues. The germline gives CDR1 MDHEN, CDR2 SYDVKM. The CDR3 is CASNRYNQPQHF. The CDR3 nucleotides read TGTGCCAGCAACAGATACAATCAGCCCCAGCATTTT.

A few counts support this clonotype. Just one base apart from a much larger clone, this may be a read error. This chain uses TRBV20-1 with TRBJ1-1; D is ambiguous. CDR3 length equals 13 residues. With 6 bases removed from V and 3 bases from J, the gap between germline ends came to 14 bases. Per the germline V gene, CDR1 is DFQATT and CDR2 is SNEGSKA (reference sequence). This chain's CDR3 is CSASDGVHTEAFF. The DNA of the CDR3 is TGCAGTGCGTCTGACGGGGTTCACACTGAAGCTTTCTTT.

This clonotype was detected many times. This rearrangement joins TRBV29-1 to TRBJ2-7; 8 nucleotides agree with TRBD2. The CDR3 is 13 residues long. J was trimmed by 4 bases and V by 4 bases; bases with no gene match: 6. Germline lookup yields CDR1 SQVTM and CDR2 ANQGSEA. CDR3 nucleotide sequence: TGCAGCGTTGGGGCTAGCGGGCGGTACGAGCAGTACTTC. This translates into CSVGASGRYEQYF.

CDR3 DNA: TGTGCCAGCAGGGAGGGCTGGGGCACTGAAGCTTTCTTT. It yields the protein CASREGWGTEAFF. The V call is TRBV6-4, the J call TRBJ1-1; the D is unclear. Germline values: CDR1 MRHNA, CDR2 SNTAGT. The CDR3 sequence is 13 residues long. The V and J ends lost 6 bases and 4 bases respectively, with 12 bases between them.

This clonotype has at least ten counts. The V gene is TRBV20-1, the J gene TRBJ2-2, with 8 bases identical to TRBD1. The germline V gene has CDR1 DFQATT and CDR2 SNEGSKA (reference sequence). The CDR3 covers 16 residues. V was pared by 2 bases and J by 7 bases, with 12 bases of the junction left unmatched. The CDR3: CSARIGDRGAIGELFF. CDR3 sequence (DNA): TGCAGTGCTAGAATTGGAGACAGGGGTGCGATCGGGGAGCTGTTTTTT.

This clonotype was detected only a few times. V is TRBV15 and J is TRBJ2-2; D uncertain. The CDR3 sequence is 15 residues long. Between the trimmed V and J ends, which lost 9 bases and 4 bases, there was a span of 18 bases. Per germline, CDR1 LNHNV and CDR2 YYDKDF (reference sequence). CDR3 sequence: CATRQTTLGTGELFF. In nucleotides, the CDR3 is TGTGCCACTCGACAAACAACTCTGGGCACCGGGGAGCTGTTTTTT.

The sample holds many counts of this clonotype. This chain uses TRBV20-1 with TRBJ1-1; 7 nucleotides agree with TRBD1. V lost 5 bases and J lost 5; bases outside the gene matches: 8. The CDR3 is made up of 13 amino acids. Looked up from germline, CDR1 is DFQATT and CDR2 is SNEGSKA (reference sequence). CDR3 residues: CSAFEGARTEAFF. The CDR3 DNA reads TGCAGTGCTTTTGAGGGGGCGAGGACTGAAGCTTTCTTT.

This clonotype was detected a few times. This chain links TRBV9 with TRBJ2-1; D not certain. The germline CDR1 and CDR2 sequences are SGDLS and YYNGEE. Between the trimmed V and J ends, which lost 2 bases and 10 bases, there was a span of 25 bases. This CDR3 is 17 amino acids long. CDR3 residues: CASSVLRQRATFWEQFF. The CDR3 nucleotides read TGTGCCAGCAGCGTCCTCCGACAAAGGGCGACCTTTTGGGAGCAGTTCTTC.